The 9 T cell receptor beta chains given below trace back to one sample, sequenced in a study of blood T cells in healthy people across ages (dated by TCRdb to between 2014 and 2017). Receptor amplification or capture employed 5' RACE. These reads were obtained on an Illumina HiSeq 2500. A second PCR of about 7 to 12 cycles was run with a J-beta primer mix and a sample-barcoded 5' primer. The raw public reads went through TCRdb reprocessing: fastp at Q25, MiXCR clone calling, in-frame beta chains kept. All rows with the same CDR3 protein become a single entry with the most common DNA and genes. Here the sample has 780,000 or so distinct CDR3 sequences; about 53% occur a single time. 41% of the sample is held by the ten biggest clonotypes. The material sequenced was blood. These receptor sequences come from an elderly man in good health.

This chain connects TRBV7-3 to TRBJ2-7, with 9 bases aligning to TRBD2. In germline, CDR1 is SGHTA, CDR2 FQGTGA. V trimming: 0 bases; J trimming: 7 bases; junction bases outside the gene matches: 7. There are 15 residues in the CDR3. In DNA, the CDR3 is TGTGCCAGCAGCTTAACGGCGGGAGGGCCGCGAGAGCAGTACTTC. This translates into CASSLTAGGPREQYF.

The chain links TRBV27 to TRBJ1-5; 7 bases match TRBD1. From germline, CDR1 is MNHEY and CDR2 SMNVEV (reference sequence). The CDR3 contains 15 residues. The V and J ends lost 4 bases and 11 bases, in that order; junction bases with no gene match: 14. The CDR3 DNA follows: TGTGCCAGCAGTTCCCGGGACAGCCGAGCGGGTTCCCAGCATTTT. As protein: CASSSRDSRAGSQHF.

The V call is TRBV6-2 or TRBV6-3, the J call TRBJ1-1, with 10 bases aligning to TRBD1. V shed 11 bases and J 1 base; nucleotides not matched to a gene: 10. CDR1 and CDR2 (germline): MNHEY, SVGEGT. The CDR3 runs to 15 residues. The DNA of the CDR3 is TGTGCCGGCTCCCGGGACAGGGGTTCGAACACTGAAGCTTTCTTT. Protein: CAGSRDRGSNTEAFF.

The chain employs TRBV7-6 and TRBJ2-7, with 9 bases fitting TRBD2. From germline, CDR1 is SGHVS and CDR2 FNYEAQ. Losses at the gene ends were 5 bases for V and 3 bases for J; bases not matched to a gene: 14. This CDR3 has 17 amino acids. The CDR3: CASSRQGRLAGIYEQYF. Written as DNA, the CDR3 is TGTGCCAGCAGCAGGCAGGGTCGGCTAGCGGGAATCTACGAGCAGTACTTC.

The rearrangement joins TRBV7-2 to TRBJ2-6; D gene ambiguous. There are 14 residues in the CDR3. Germline-derived CDR1 and CDR2 are SGHTA and FQGNSA. V gave up 5 bases and J gave up 3 bases, with 8 bases separating them. The CDR3 reads CASSNSFGANVLTF. Here the CDR3 DNA reads TGTGCCAGCAGCAATAGTTTTGGGGCCAACGTCCTGACTTTC.

This clonotype was detected only a few times. The V and J genes are TRBV10-3 and TRBJ2-7; D gene ambiguous. The V gene's germline CDR1 is ENHRY and CDR2 SYGVKD. V lost 4 bases to trimming and J lost 1 base, with 14 bases between them. CDR3 size: 15 residues. CDR3 nucleotide sequence: TGTGCCATCAGTGGGGTCCCTGGGGTTTCCTACGAGCAGTACTTC. This sequence encodes CAISGVPGVSYEQYF.

This sequence joins TRBV3-1 and TRBJ2-2, with 9 bases fitting TRBD2. CDR1 is LGHDT and CDR2 is YNNKEL in the germline V gene (reference sequence). The CDR3 is 20 amino acids. Germline trimming cut 4 bases from V and 6 bases from J; bases unmatched to any gene: 21. CDR3 bases: TGTGCCAGCAGCCTAAGGTTAGCGGGAGTGGAGGCGACGGCCGCCGGGGAGCTGTTTTTT. Translated: CASSLRLAGVEATAAGELFF.

This rearrangement joins TRBV5-1 to TRBJ2-1; D is ambiguous. Germline V gene data show CDR1 as SGHRS and CDR2 as YFSETQ. There are 13 residues in the CDR3. V lost 0 bases, J lost 7 bases, and 8 bases lay in between. The CDR3 here is CASSLAAENEQFF. CDR3 nucleotides: TGCGCCAGCAGCTTGGCCGCAGAGAATGAGCAGTTCTTC. The complete variable domain, with remaining parts taken from reference TRBV5-1 and TRBJ2-1, reads KAGVTQTPRYLIKTRGQQVTLSCSPISGHRSVSWYQQTPGQGLQFLFEYFSETQRNKGNFPGRFSGRQFSNSRSEMNVSTLELGDSALYLCASSLAAENEQFFGPGTRLTVL.

This clonotype was counted between two and nine times. The chain recombines TRBV7-9 with TRBJ1-1, with D perhaps TRBD1 (5 bases). Germline CDR1 SEHNR, CDR2 FQNEAQ (reference sequence). The V and J ends lost 7 bases and 1 base respectively, with 13 bases between them. This CDR3 region has 14 residues. This CDR3 is CASTVDTRNTEAFF. DNA for the CDR3: TGTGCCAGCACCGTGGACACAAGGAACACTGAAGCTTTCTTT. The whole variable domain, remainder taken from reference TRBV7-9 and TRBJ1-1, is DTGVSQNPRHKITKRGQNVTFRCDPISEHNRLYWYRQTLGQGPEFLTYFQNEAQLEKSRLLSDRFSAERPKGSFSTLEIQRTEQGDSAMYLCASTVDTRNTEAFFGQGTRLTVV.